These T cell receptor beta chains were read from a single sample in a study of vaccination and CD4 T cells after COVID-19. For these TCRs, the target antigens are not known. TCRdb fed the PCR reads into MiXCR, producing one record per CDR3 protein. Of some 8,500 distinct CDR3 sequences listed, around three fifths are singletons. The sample was CD4+ T cells from blood, cultured in vitro. Receptor source: a human donor who had recovered from COVID-19. CDR3s include the opening cysteine and the closing phenylalanine or tryptophan. D genes are given only for firm matches. Expanded clones get a size class; other rows say once, few or many, or leave the size out.

D: NA
size: NA
V: TRBV5-4
length: 14
J: TRBJ1-2
CDR3: CASSLTGKSDGYTF
DNA: TGTGCCAGCAGCTTGACGGGGAAGTCGGATGGCTACACCTTC

D: TRBD1
size: NA
V: TRBV28
length: 14
J: TRBJ1-2
CDR3: CASRTRGPEGGYTF
DNA: TGTGCCAGCAGGACCAGGGGGCCCGAGGGTGGCTACACCTTC

D: TRBD2
size: NA
V: TRBV24-1
length: 16
J: TRBJ2-5
CDR3: CATSDRWTSAGETQYF
DNA: TGTGCCACCAGTGATCGGTGGACTAGCGCAGGGGAGACCCAGTACTTC

D: NA
size: NA
V: TRBV28
length: 13
J: TRBJ1-2
CDR3: CASSSAGGDGYTF
DNA: TGTGCCAGCAGCTCTGCGGGGGGGGATGGCTACACCTTC

D: NA
size: few
V: TRBV20-1
length: 14
J: TRBJ1-5
CDR3: CSAIRGRGNQPQHF
DNA: TGCAGTGCCATTAGGGGTCGGGGCAATCAGCCCCAGCATTTT

D: NA
size: few
V: TRBV6-2/TRBV6-3
length: 13
J: TRBJ1-5
CDR3: CASSYPGGQPQHF
DNA: TGTGCCAGCAGTTACCCAGGCGGTCAGCCCCAGCATTTT

D: TRBD2
size: few
V: TRBV15
length: 15
J: TRBJ2-5
CDR3: CATSSSGRSGETQYF
DNA: TGTGCCACCAGCAGTAGCGGGAGGTCGGGGGAGACCCAGTACTTC

D: TRBD1
size: NA
V: TRBV6-1
length: 15
J: TRBJ2-7
CDR3: CASSGRGPFSYEQYF
DNA: TGTGCCAGCAGTGGTAGGGGGCCTTTCTCCTACGAGCAGTACTTC

D: TRBD1
size: NA
V: TRBV6-1
length: 14
J: TRBJ2-7
CDR3: CASRTRQGGYEQYF
DNA: TGTGCCAGCAGAACACGACAGGGGGGCTACGAGCAGTACTTC

D: NA
size: few
V: TRBV20-1
length: 13
J: TRBJ1-2
CDR3: CSERGAGNYGYTF
DNA: TGCAGTGAAAGGGGGGCGGGTAACTATGGCTACACCTTC

D: TRBD2
size: NA
V: TRBV7-2
length: 14
J: TRBJ2-3
CDR3: CASSQRTSGRGQYF
DNA: TGTGCCAGCAGCCAGAGGACTAGCGGGAGAGGGCAGTATTTT

D: NA
size: few
V: TRBV7-9
length: 14
J: TRBJ1-6
CDR3: CASSLPGQSSPLHF
DNA: TGTGCCAGCAGCTTACCCGGACAGAGCTCACCCCTCCACTTT

D: NA
size: NA
V: TRBV7-2
length: 14
J: TRBJ1-1
CDR3: CASSPWTVNTEAFF
DNA: TGTGCCAGCAGTCCTTGGACGGTGAACACTGAAGCTTTCTTT

D: NA
size: NA
V: TRBV7-2
length: 14
J: TRBJ1-5
CDR3: CASNPQVSNQPQHF
DNA: TGTGCCAGCAACCCACAGGTTAGCAATCAGCCCCAGCATTTT

D: NA
size: NA
V: TRBV6-4
length: 13
J: TRBJ1-2
CDR3: CASSDGGAYGYTF
DNA: TGTGCCAGCAGTGACGGGGGTGCCTATGGCTACACCTTC

D: NA
size: few
V: TRBV20-1
length: 15
J: TRBJ1-5
CDR3: CSASSAGAVGQPQHF
DNA: TGCAGTGCTAGTTCGGCCGGGGCGGTAGGGCAGCCCCAGCATTTT

D: TRBD1
size: NA
V: TRBV20-1
length: 13
J: TRBJ1-2
CDR3: CSARPGQEYGYTF
DNA: TGCAGTGCTCGACCGGGACAGGAATATGGCTACACCTTC

D: TRBD2
size: NA
V: TRBV20-1
length: 14
J: TRBJ2-1
CDR3: CSATLAAINNEQFF
DNA: TGCAGTGCTACACTAGCGGCTATTAACAATGAGCAGTTCTTC

D: NA
size: NA
V: TRBV20-1
length: 12
J: TRBJ1-2
CDR3: CSAGRDGYGYTF
DNA: TGCAGTGCAGGACGGGACGGATATGGCTACACCTTC

D: NA
size: NA
V: TRBV7-2
length: 11
J: TRBJ1-2
CDR3: CASSLDLGYTF
DNA: TGTGCCAGCAGCTTAGATCTCGGCTACACCTTC

D: NA
size: NA
V: TRBV7-2
length: 12
J: TRBJ1-6
CDR3: CASRNTGSPLHF
DNA: TGTGCCAGCCGCAATACAGGGTCACCCCTCCACTTT

D: NA
size: NA
V: TRBV20-1
length: 11
J: TRBJ2-7
CDR3: CSARDGYEQYF
DNA: TGCAGTGCTAGAGACGGTTACGAGCAGTACTTC

D: NA
size: NA
V: TRBV20-1
length: 13
J: TRBJ2-3
CDR3: CSARAPSTDTQYF
DNA: TGCAGTGCTAGAGCACCGAGCACAGATACGCAGTATTTT

D: NA
size: few
V: TRBV11-1
length: 15
J: TRBJ1-6
CDR3: CASSRFTGSLSPLHF
DNA: TGTGCCAGCAGCAGATTTACAGGGTCTCTCTCACCCCTCCACTTT

D: NA
size: NA
V: TRBV7-9
length: 13
J: TRBJ1-2
CDR3: CASTQGQPYGYTF
DNA: TGTGCCAGCACCCAGGGGCAACCCTATGGCTACACCTTC

D: TRBD2
size: NA
V: TRBV20-1
length: 14
J: TRBJ2-7
CDR3: CSAMTSGDSYEQYF
DNA: TGCAGTGCTATGACTAGCGGAGACTCCTACGAGCAGTACTTC

D: NA
size: few
V: TRBV15
length: 16
J: TRBJ2-5
CDR3: CATSTYLRVGGETQYF
DNA: TGTGCCACCAGCACATACCTGAGGGTAGGAGGGGAGACCCAGTACTTC

D: NA
size: NA
V: TRBV7-2
length: 14
J: TRBJ1-2
CDR3: CALGDYLLNYGYTF
DNA: TGTGCCCTCGGGGATTACCTCCTTAACTATGGCTACACCTTC

D: NA
size: few
V: TRBV24-1
length: 12
J: TRBJ1-2
CDR3: CATSDPGQGYTF
DNA: TGTGCCACCAGTGATCCAGGGCAAGGCTACACCTTC

D: NA
size: NA
V: TRBV6-5
length: 14
J: TRBJ1-2
CDR3: CASSYGTGAHGYTF
DNA: TGTGCCAGCAGTTACGGGACGGGGGCGCATGGCTACACCTTC

D: TRBD2
size: NA
V: TRBV7-3
length: 16
J: TRBJ2-7
CDR3: CASSLQPGLAGSEQYF
DNA: TGTGCCAGCAGCCTGCAACCGGGACTAGCGGGAAGCGAGCAGTACTTC

D: TRBD2
size: NA
V: TRBV28
length: 13
J: TRBJ2-7
CDR3: CASRPGGSHEQYF
DNA: TGTGCCAGCAGGCCGGGCGGGAGCCACGAGCAGTACTTC

D: TRBD2
size: few
V: TRBV24-1
length: 15
J: TRBJ2-5
CDR3: CATSDRVGGIETQYF
DNA: TGTGCCACCAGTGACCGGGTCGGGGGGATCGAGACCCAGTACTTC

D: TRBD1
size: NA
V: TRBV20-1
length: 14
J: TRBJ2-7
CDR3: CSARRDSSVVEQYF
DNA: TGCAGTGCGCGCCGGGACAGCTCTGTGGTCGAGCAGTACTTC

D: TRBD2
size: NA
V: TRBV7-2
length: 13
J: TRBJ2-7
CDR3: CASSPEAGDEQYF
DNA: TGTGCCAGCAGCCCGGAGGCGGGGGACGAGCAGTACTTC

D: TRBD1
size: few
V: TRBV20-1
length: 15
J: TRBJ1-2
CDR3: CSARAGTGTNYGYTF
DNA: TGCAGTGCTAGGGCCGGGACAGGGACTAACTATGGCTACACCTTC

D: TRBD1
size: NA
V: TRBV7-8
length: 12
J: TRBJ1-1
CDR3: CASSRTGSEAFF
DNA: TGTGCCAGCAGCAGGACAGGGTCCGAAGCTTTCTTT

D: NA
size: NA
V: TRBV7-7
length: 13
J: TRBJ2-7
CDR3: CASSQDGSYEQYF
DNA: TGTGCTAGCAGTCAGGACGGCTCCTACGAGCAGTACTTC

D: TRBD1
size: NA
V: TRBV20-1
length: 10
J: TRBJ1-1
CDR3: CSARDHRTGF
DNA: TGCAGTGCTAGAGATCATAGGACAGGGTTT

D: TRBD1
size: NA
V: TRBV7-9
length: 13
J: TRBJ1-2
CDR3: CASSSRTGDGYTF
DNA: TGTGCCAGCAGCTCCCGGACAGGGGATGGCTACACCTTC

D: TRBD1
size: NA
V: TRBV7-2
length: 14
J: TRBJ1-2
CDR3: CASGGQGLLYGYTF
DNA: TGTGCCAGCGGGGGACAGGGGCTGTTATATGGCTACACCTTC

D: NA
size: NA
V: TRBV24-1
length: 12
J: TRBJ1-2
CDR3: CATRGSSYGYTF
DNA: TGTGCCACCAGGGGCAGCTCCTATGGCTACACCTTC

D: NA
size: NA
V: TRBV20-1
length: 16
J: TRBJ2-7
CDR3: CSAKGAGSKVTYEQYF
DNA: TGCAGTGCTAAAGGGGCAGGGTCTAAAGTTACCTACGAGCAGTACTTC

D: NA
size: few
V: TRBV7-2
length: 12
J: TRBJ2-5
CDR3: CASQRTGETQYF
DNA: TGTGCCAGTCAGAGGACTGGAGAGACCCAGTACTTC

D: NA
size: few
V: TRBV20-1
length: 14
J: TRBJ1-5
CDR3: CSAPRAVGNQPQHF
DNA: TGCAGTGCTCCTCGCGCGGTGGGTAATCAGCCCCAGCATTTT

D: NA
size: NA
V: TRBV20-1
length: 12
J: TRBJ2-5
CDR3: CSARAGSETQYF
DNA: TGCAGTGCTAGGGCGGGGAGTGAGACCCAGTACTTC

D: TRBD1
size: NA
V: TRBV6-4
length: 14
J: TRBJ1-6
CDR3: CASSATGGRSPLHF
DNA: TGTGCCAGCAGTGCAACAGGGGGTCGCTCACCCCTCCACTTT

D: NA
size: NA
V: TRBV7-2
length: 15
J: TRBJ1-2
CDR3: CASRAAEGANYGYTF
DNA: TGTGCCAGCAGGGCAGCGGAAGGCGCCAACTATGGCTACACCTTC

D: NA
size: NA
V: TRBV7-9
length: 13
J: TRBJ1-5
CDR3: CASSFGINQPQHF
DNA: TGTGCCAGCAGCTTTGGGATCAATCAGCCCCAGCATTTT